This note documents a single T cell receptor beta chain sequence. What it binds is not known. The germline CDR1 and CDR2 sequences are SEHNR and FQNEAQ (reference sequence). The germline V and J ends were trimmed by 5 bases and 6 bases, with 13 bases remaining between them. The CDR3 loop spans 13 amino acids. The data belong to a study of T cell responses to AZD1222 COVID-19 vaccine. Profiled with immunoSEQ multiplex PCR; TCRdb holds only in-frame clones, not every one. The data show 120,000 or so clones, 70% to 90% seen once. General study findings and limits: Seropositive status at baseline applied to only a handful of AZD1222 recipients. At 160-218 and 743-854, vaccine-associated CD4 TCRs were dominant, and they spanned spike.

Sequenced here: peripheral blood, sampled on day 0 of AZD1222 vaccination. V gene TRBV7-9 combines with J gene TRBJ1-1; no definite D call. This receptor was obtained from an adult in good health. The CDR3 loop is CASSPEGGAEAFF. The CDR3 bases are TGTGCCAGCAGCCCAGAAGGCGGGGCTGAAGCTTTCTTT.